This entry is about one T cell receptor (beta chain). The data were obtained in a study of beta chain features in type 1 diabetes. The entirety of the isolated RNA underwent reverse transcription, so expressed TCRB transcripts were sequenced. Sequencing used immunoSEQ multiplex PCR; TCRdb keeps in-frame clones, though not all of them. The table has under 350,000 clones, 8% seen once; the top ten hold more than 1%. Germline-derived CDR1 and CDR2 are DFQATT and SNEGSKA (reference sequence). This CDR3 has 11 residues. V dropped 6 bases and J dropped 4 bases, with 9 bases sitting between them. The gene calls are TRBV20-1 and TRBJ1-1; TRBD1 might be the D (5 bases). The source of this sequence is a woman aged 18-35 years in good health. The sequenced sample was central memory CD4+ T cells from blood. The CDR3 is CSAGLRTEAFF. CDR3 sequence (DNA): TGCAGTGCGGGGCTTCGCACTGAAGCTTTCTTT.